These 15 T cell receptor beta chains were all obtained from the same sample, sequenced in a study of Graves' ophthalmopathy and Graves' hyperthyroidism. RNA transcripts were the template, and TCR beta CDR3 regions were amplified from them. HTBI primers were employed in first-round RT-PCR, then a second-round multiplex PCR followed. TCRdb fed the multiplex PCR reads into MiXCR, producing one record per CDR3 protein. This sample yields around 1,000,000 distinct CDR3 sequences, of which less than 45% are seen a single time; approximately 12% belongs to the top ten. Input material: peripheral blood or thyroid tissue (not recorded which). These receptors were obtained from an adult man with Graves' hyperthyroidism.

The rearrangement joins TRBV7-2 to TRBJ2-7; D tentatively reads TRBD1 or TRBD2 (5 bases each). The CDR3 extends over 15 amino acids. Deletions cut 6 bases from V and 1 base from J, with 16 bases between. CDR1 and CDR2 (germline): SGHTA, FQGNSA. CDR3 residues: CASSSGLGLSYEQYF. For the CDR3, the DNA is TGTGCCAGCAGTTCCGGACTGGGGCTTTCCTACGAGCAGTACTTC.

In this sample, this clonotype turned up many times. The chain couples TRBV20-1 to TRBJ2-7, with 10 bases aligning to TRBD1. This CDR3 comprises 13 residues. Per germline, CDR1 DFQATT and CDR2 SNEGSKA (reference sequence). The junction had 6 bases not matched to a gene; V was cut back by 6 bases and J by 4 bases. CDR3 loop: CSATGQGRYEQYF. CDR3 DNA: TGCAGTGCAACGGGACAGGGGAGGTACGAGCAGTACTTC.

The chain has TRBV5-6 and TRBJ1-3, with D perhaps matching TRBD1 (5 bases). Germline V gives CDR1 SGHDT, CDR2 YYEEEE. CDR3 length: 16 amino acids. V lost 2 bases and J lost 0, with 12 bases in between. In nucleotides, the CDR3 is TGTGCCAGCAGCTTTTTCTCAGGGAGCTCTGGAAACACCATATATTTT. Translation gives CASSFFSGSSGNTIYF.

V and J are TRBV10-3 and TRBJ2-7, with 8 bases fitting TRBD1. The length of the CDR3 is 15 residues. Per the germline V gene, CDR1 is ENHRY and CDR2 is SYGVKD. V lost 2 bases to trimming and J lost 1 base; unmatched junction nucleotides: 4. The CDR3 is CAISEGTGYSYEQYF. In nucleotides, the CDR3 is TGTGCCATCAGTGAGGGGACAGGATATTCCTACGAGCAGTACTTC.

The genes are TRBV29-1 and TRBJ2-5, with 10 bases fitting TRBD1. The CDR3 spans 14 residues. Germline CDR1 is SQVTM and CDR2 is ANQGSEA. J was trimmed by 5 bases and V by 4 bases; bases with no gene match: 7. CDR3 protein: CSVAKTGGGETQYF. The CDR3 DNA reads TGCAGCGTTGCGAAGACAGGGGGCGGGGAGACCCAGTACTTC. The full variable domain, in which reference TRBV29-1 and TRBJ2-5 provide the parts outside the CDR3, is SAVISQKPSRDICQRGTSLTIQCQVDSQVTMMFWYRQQPGQSLTLIATANQGSEATYESGFVIDKFPISRPNLTFSTLTVSNMSPEDSSIYLCSVAKTGGGETQYFGPGTRLLVL.

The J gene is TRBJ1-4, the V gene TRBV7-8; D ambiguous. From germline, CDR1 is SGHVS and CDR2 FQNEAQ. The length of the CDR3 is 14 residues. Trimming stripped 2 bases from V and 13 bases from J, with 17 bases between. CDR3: CASSLRGGRNLLFF. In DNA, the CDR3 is TGTGCCAGCAGCTTAAGAGGCGGGCGGAATTTACTGTTTTTT.

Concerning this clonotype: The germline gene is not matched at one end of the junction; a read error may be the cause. Here the CDR3 reads CASSQDRFVGGGSYEQYF. The DNA of the CDR3 is TGCGCCAGCAGCCAAGATAGGTTCGTGGGGGGAGGATCCTACGAGCAGTACTTC. The chain employs TRBV13 and TRBJ2-7; weak D call: TRBD2 (6 bases). This CDR3 has 18 amino acids. Germline-derived CDR1 and CDR2 are PRHDT and FYEKMQ (reference sequence).

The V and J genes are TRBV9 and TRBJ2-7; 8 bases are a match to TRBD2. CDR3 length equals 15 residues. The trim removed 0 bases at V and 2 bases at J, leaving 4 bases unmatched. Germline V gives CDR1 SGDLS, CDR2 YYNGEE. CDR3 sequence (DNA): TGTGCCAGCAGCGTAGATAGCGGGACCCCCTACGAGCAGTACTTC. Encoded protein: CASSVDSGTPYEQYF.

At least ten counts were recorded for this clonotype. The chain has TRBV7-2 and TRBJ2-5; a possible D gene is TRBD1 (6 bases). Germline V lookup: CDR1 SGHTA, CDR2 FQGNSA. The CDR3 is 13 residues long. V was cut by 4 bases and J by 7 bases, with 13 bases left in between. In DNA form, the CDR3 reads TGTGCCAGCAGCTCTTACAGGGCGGGGACCCAGTACTTC. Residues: CASSSYRAGTQYF.

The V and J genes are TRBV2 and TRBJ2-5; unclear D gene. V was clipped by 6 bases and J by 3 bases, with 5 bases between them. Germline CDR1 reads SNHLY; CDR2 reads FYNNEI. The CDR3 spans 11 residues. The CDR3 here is CASRSEETQYF. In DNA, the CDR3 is TGTGCCAGCAGGTCGGAAGAGACCCAGTACTTC.

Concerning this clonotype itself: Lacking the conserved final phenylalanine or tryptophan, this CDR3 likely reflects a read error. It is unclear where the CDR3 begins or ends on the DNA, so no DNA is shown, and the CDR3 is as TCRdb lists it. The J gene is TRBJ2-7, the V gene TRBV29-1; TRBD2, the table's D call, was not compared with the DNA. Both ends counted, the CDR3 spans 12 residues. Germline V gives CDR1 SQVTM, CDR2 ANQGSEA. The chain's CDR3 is CSVTSGITLFQD.

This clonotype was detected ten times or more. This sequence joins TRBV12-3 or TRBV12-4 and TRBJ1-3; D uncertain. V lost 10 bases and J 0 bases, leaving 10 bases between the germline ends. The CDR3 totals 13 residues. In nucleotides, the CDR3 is TGTGCCACCTCTTACGACTCTGGAAACACCATATATTTT. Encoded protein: CATSYDSGNTIYF.

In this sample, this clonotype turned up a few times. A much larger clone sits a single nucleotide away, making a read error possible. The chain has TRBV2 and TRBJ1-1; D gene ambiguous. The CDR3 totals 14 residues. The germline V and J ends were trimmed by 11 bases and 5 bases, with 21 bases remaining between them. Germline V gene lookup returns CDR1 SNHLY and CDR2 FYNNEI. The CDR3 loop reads CAGNRKVGQTEAFF. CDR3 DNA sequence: TGTGCCGGCAACCGAAAGGTTGGCCAGACTGAAGCTTTCTTT.

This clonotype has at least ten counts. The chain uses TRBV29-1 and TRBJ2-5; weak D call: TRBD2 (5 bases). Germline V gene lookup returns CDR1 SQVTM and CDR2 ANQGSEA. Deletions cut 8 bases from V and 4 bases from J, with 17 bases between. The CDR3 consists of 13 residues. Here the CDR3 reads CSLSHGIGETQYF. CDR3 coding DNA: TGCAGCCTTTCCCACGGGATCGGAGAGACCCAGTACTTC.

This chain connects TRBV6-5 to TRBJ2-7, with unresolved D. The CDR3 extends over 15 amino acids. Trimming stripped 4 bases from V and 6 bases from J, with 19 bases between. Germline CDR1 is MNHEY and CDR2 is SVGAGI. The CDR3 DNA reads TGTGCCAGCAGTTCCCCCTCGATAGCTTTGGGCGAGCAGTACTTC. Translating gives CASSSPSIALGEQYF.